The 23 T cell receptor beta chains listed next were all sequenced from one sample in a study of blood T cell repertoires in COVID-19. Generated by immunoSEQ multiplex PCR, the TCRdb table keeps only in-frame clones and is missing some. The sample has 340,000 or so clones, over 75% seen once. Material: peripheral blood. The receptors here all came from a man aged 45-65 years with active or convalescent COVID-19.

The chain carries TRBV3-1 (or the pseudogene TRBV3-2) and TRBJ2-1; D is perhaps TRBD1 (5 bases). Germline V gene data show CDR1 as LGHDT and CDR2 as YNNKEL (reference sequence). The CDR3 length is 13 residues. The ends were cut back, 4 bases at V and 7 bases at J, with 11 bases in the middle. CDR3 residues: CASSPRSGNEQFF. The CDR3 nucleotides read TGTGCCAGCAGCCCCAGATCAGGGAATGAGCAGTTCTTC.

The V call is TRBV7-9, the J call TRBJ1-3; D call uncertain. V shed 5 bases and J shed 0 bases, with 11 bases lying between them. Germline-derived CDR1 and CDR2 are SEHNR and FQNEAQ (reference sequence). The CDR3 consists of 15 residues. In DNA, the CDR3 is TGTGCCAGCAGCCCGCAGCGGGACTCTGGAAACACCATATATTTT. Translating it yields CASSPQRDSGNTIYF.

V usage is TRBV5-1 and J usage is TRBJ2-7; 11 bases are shared with TRBD2. The V gene end was trimmed by 3 bases and the J gene end by 2 bases; junction bases not matched to a gene: 4. The germline CDR1 and CDR2 sequences are SGHRS and YFSETQ. This CDR3 contains 15 residues. The CDR3: CASSSGLAGTYEQYF. The CDR3, as DNA: TGCGCCAGCAGCTCTGGACTAGCGGGTACCTACGAGCAGTACTTC.

The gene calls are TRBV6-5 and TRBJ1-3, with D unresolved. CDR3 length equals 15 residues. Trimming took 0 bases from V and 0 from J, leaving 6 bases between them. CDR1 is MNHEY, CDR2 SVGAGI, per germline. The CDR3 sequence: CASSYSTSSGNTIYF. Here the CDR3 DNA reads TGTGCCAGCAGTTACTCTACGAGCTCTGGAAACACCATATATTTT.

The CDR3: CASSLVAGGLETQYF. The CDR3 DNA reads as TGTGCCAGCAGCTTAGTAGCGGGGGGGCTCGAGACCCAGTACTTC. V gene TRBV7-2 combines with J gene TRBJ2-5, with TRBD2 identical over 11 bases. This CDR3 spans 15 amino acids. From germline, CDR1 is SGHTA and CDR2 FQGNSA. V lost 1 base to trimming and J lost 5 bases; unmatched junction nucleotides: 3. The whole variable domain, filled in from reference TRBV7-2 and TRBJ2-5, reads GAGVSQSPSNKVTEKGKDVELRCDPISGHTALYWYRQSLGQGLEFLIYFQGNSAPDKSGLPSDRFSAERTGGSVSTLTIQRTQQEDSAVYLCASSLVAGGLETQYFGPGTRLLVL.

The chain is built from TRBV30 and TRBJ1-2; 7 bases match TRBD1. Looked up from germline, CDR1 is GTSNPN and CDR2 is SVGIG (reference sequence). The CDR3 spans 11 residues. The V gene end was trimmed by 7 bases and the J gene end by 5 bases; junction bases not matched to a gene: 4. In DNA form, the CDR3 reads TGTGCCTTAGGGACAGAGTATGGCTACACCTTC. This codes for CALGTEYGYTF. Based on the CDR3 plus reference TRBV30 and TRBJ1-2, the full variable domain is SQTIHQWPATLVQPVGSPLSLECTVEGTSNPNLYWYRQAAGRGLQLLFYSVGIGQISSEVPQNLSASRPQDRQFILSSKKLLLSDSGFYLCALGTEYGYTFGSGTRLTVV.

This chain connects TRBV21-1 to TRBJ2-6; the DNA was not compared with TRBD1, the D call given in the table. TRBV21-1 is marked as a pseudogene. The CDR3 contains 22 residues. The CDR3 DNA sequence: TGTGCCAGCAGCAAAGGGAGGTACGGGACAGGGGATTATTCATCTGGGGCCAACGTCCTGACTTTC. Amino acid sequence: CASSKGRYGTGDYSSGANVLTF.

The chain employs TRBV7-2 and TRBJ1-2; D is perhaps TRBD1 (5 bases). V lost 2 bases to trimming and J lost 5 bases, with 12 bases between them. Germline V gives CDR1 SGHTA, CDR2 FQGNSA. The CDR3 has 14 amino acids. The CDR3 here is CASSLPDRIYGYTF. The CDR3 bases are TGTGCCAGCAGCTTACCTGACAGAATTTATGGCTACACCTTC.

The CDR3 DNA follows: TGTGCCAGCTCGCAGACAGGGGCTAACGAGCAGTACTTC. This gives the protein CASSQTGANEQYF. This chain links TRBV18 with TRBJ2-7, with TRBD1 matching over 8 bases. Per germline, CDR1 KGHSH and CDR2 LQKENI. This CDR3 is 13 amino acids long. Unmatched junction bases numbered 6, after V lost 6 bases and J lost 5 bases.

This chain joins TRBV7-3 and TRBJ2-7; 7 nucleotides line up with TRBD2. Per germline, CDR1 SGHTA and CDR2 FQGTGA. Trimming at V came to 0 bases and at J to 6 bases, leaving 8 bases not matched to a gene. The CDR3 sequence is 15 residues long. CDR3 nucleotide sequence: TGTGCCAGCAGCTTAACCATGACTGGGGGGGTCGAGCAGTACTTC. Residues: CASSLTMTGGVEQYF.

The J gene is TRBJ2-7, the V gene TRBV5-1; 7 bases agree with TRBD1. The V and J ends lost 0 bases and 8 bases, in that order; junction bases with no gene match: 2. The CDR3 extends over 12 amino acids. CDR1 SGHRS and CDR2 YFSETQ come from the germline V gene. The CDR3 here is CASSLEGGQQYF. The CDR3 nucleotides are TGCGCCAGCAGCTTGGAAGGGGGCCAGCAGTACTTC.

This clone was recorded only once. V is TRBV19 and J is TRBJ1-1; no reliable D call. CDR1 and CDR2 from the germline V gene are LNHDA and SQIVND (reference sequence). The CDR3 runs to 13 residues. V was shortened by 6 bases and J by 1 base, with 9 bases between the two germline ends. CDR3 in DNA: TGTGCCAGTAGAAGACACCCGAACACTGAAGCTTTCTTT. This codes for CASRRHPNTEAFF.

The chain couples TRBV28 to TRBJ1-5; 11 nucleotides line up with TRBD1. Per germline, CDR1 MDHEN and CDR2 SYDVKM. Germline trimming cut 6 bases from V and 6 bases from J; bases unmatched to any gene: 7. This CDR3 spans 15 amino acids. CDR3 loop: CASRRTGTGGQPQHF. In nucleotides, the CDR3 is TGTGCCAGCAGACGAACCGGGACAGGGGGTCAGCCCCAGCATTTT.

The chain uses TRBV28 and TRBJ1-3; TRBD1 matches 9 bases. Germline CDR1 reads MDHEN; CDR2 reads SYDVKM. The trim removed 7 bases at V and 6 bases at J, leaving 7 bases unmatched. This CDR3 contains 14 residues. As DNA, the CDR3 is TGTGCCAGCACCGTGGGACAGGGCGTAAACACCATATATTTT. Translation: CASTVGQGVNTIYF.

The rearrangement uses TRBV21-1 and TRBJ2-3; the table's D call, TRBD1, has no DNA check behind it. TRBV21-1 constitutes a pseudogene. The CDR3 has 13 residues. CDR3 sequence reads: CASMNSSTDAQYF. Here the CDR3 DNA reads TGTGCCAGTATGAACAGCTCCACAGATGCGCAGTATTTT.

CDR3 in DNA: TGTGCCAGCAACGAGGGACAGAGATCCTACGAGCAGTACTTC. It translates to CASNEGQRSYEQYF. The chain couples TRBV6-1 to TRBJ2-7, with 7 positions matching TRBD1. Germline values: CDR1 MNHNS, CDR2 SASEGT. The CDR3 covers 14 residues. Germline trimming cut 7 bases from V and 1 base from J; bases unmatched to any gene: 7.

The rearrangement uses TRBV30 and TRBJ1-6, with 10 bases aligning to TRBD1. The V gene end was trimmed by 2 bases and the J gene end by 9 bases; junction bases not matched to a gene: 7. The germline V gene has CDR1 GTSNPN and CDR2 SVGIG (reference sequence). The CDR3 extends over 15 amino acids. CDR3 DNA sequence: TGTGCCTGGAGTAGGGGACAGGGGATTAGTTCACCCCTCCACTTT. Protein: CAWSRGQGISSPLHF.

V usage is TRBV7-2 and J usage is TRBJ1-4; D gene ambiguous. Germline V lookup: CDR1 SGHTA, CDR2 FQGNSA. V was shortened by 7 bases and J by 0 bases, with 18 bases between the two germline ends. The CDR3 spans 17 residues. CDR3 sequence reads: CASTEAPDPATNEKLFF. The CDR3 bases are TGTGCCAGCACAGAGGCCCCTGATCCGGCAACTAATGAAAAACTGTTTTTT.

The CDR3 DNA reads TGCAGCGCCTTGGGGGGGGATACGCAGTATTTT. Its protein product is CSALGGDTQYF. The genes are TRBV29-1 and TRBJ2-3, with TRBD2 identical over 7 bases. This CDR3 region has 11 residues. V lost 7 bases, J lost 6 bases, and 4 bases stayed unmatched. The germline gives CDR1 SQVTM, CDR2 ANQGSEA.

The chain combines TRBV4-3 with TRBJ2-1, with D possibly matching TRBD2 (7 bases). CDR1 and CDR2 from the germline V gene are LGHNA and YSLEER. This CDR3 has 14 amino acids. Trimming took 2 bases from V and 15 from J, leaving 20 bases between them. The CDR3 sequence is CASSQQWGGGVRFF. The DNA for the CDR3 is TGCGCCAGCAGCCAACAATGGGGGGGCGGTGTGCGGTTCTTC.

The chain recombines TRBV7-8 with TRBJ1-5, with D unresolved. V lost 1 base to trimming and J lost 0 bases, with 10 bases between them. The CDR3 has 16 amino acids. Germline V gives CDR1 SGHVS, CDR2 FQNEAQ. The DNA of the CDR3 is TGTGCCAGCAGCTTAGATACAGCCTATAGCAATCAGCCCCAGCATTTT. It specifies CASSLDTAYSNQPQHF.

V and J are TRBV19 and TRBJ2-5, with 8 bases matching TRBD1. The germline CDR1 and CDR2 sequences are LNHDA and SQIVND (reference sequence). J gave up 4 bases and V 5 bases, and 6 bases lay outside the gene matches. The CDR3 contains 14 residues. The CDR3 DNA reads as TGTGCCAGTAGTGCCCGGGACAGGTCAGAGACCCAGTACTTC. It translates to CASSARDRSETQYF.

The chain recombines TRBV15 with TRBJ1-1; a possible D gene is TRBD1 (5 bases). Germline-derived CDR1 and CDR2 are LNHNV and YYDKDF (reference sequence). This CDR3 spans 14 amino acids. Trimming took 1 base from V and 5 from J, leaving 11 bases between them. CDR3 protein: CATSRGTRETEAFF. CDR3 DNA: TGTGCCACCAGCAGAGGGACACGTGAGACTGAAGCTTTCTTT.